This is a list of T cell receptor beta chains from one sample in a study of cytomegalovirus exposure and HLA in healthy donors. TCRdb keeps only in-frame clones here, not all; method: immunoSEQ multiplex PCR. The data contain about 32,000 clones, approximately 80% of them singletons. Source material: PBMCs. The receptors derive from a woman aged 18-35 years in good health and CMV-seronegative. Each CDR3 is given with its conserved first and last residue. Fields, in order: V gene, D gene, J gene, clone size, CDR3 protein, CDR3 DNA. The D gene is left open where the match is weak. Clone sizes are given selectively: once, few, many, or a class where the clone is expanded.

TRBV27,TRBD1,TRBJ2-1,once,CASSLTGDDEQFF,TGTGCCAGCAGTTTGACAGGGGACGATGAGCAGTTCTTC
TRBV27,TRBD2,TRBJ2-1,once,CASLGGVHEQFF,TGTGCCAGCTTGGGGGGGGTACATGAGCAGTTCTTC
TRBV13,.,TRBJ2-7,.,CASSLRAAGAYEQYF,TGTGCCAGCAGTCTAAGAGCTGCAGGGGCCTACGAGCAGTACTTC
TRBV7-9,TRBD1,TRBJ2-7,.,CASSPSGTGGYEQYF,TGTGCCAGCAGCCCTTCCGGGACAGGGGGATACGAGCAGTACTTC
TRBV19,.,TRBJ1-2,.,CASLRGGFGYTF,TGTGCCAGCCTCAGGGGCGGATTTGGCTACACCTTC
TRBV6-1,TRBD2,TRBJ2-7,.,CASSEGPSGSYEQYF,TGTGCCAGCAGTGAAGGTCCTAGCGGGAGCTACGAGCAGTACTTC
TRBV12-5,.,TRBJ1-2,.,CASGLVRPGQGNHYGYTF,TGTGCTAGTGGTTTGGTACGGCCCGGGCAGGGCAATCACTATGGCTACACCTTC
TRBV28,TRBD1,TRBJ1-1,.,CASTIRDRVYTEAFF,TGTGCCAGCACCATCCGGGACAGGGTCTACACTGAAGCTTTCTTT
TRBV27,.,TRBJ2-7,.,CASSGSQAESYEQYF,TGTGCCAGCAGTGGATCCCAAGCGGAATCCTACGAGCAGTACTTC
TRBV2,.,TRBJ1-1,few,CASKRTENTEAFF,TGTGCCAGCAAGAGGACAGAGAACACTGAAGCTTTCTTT
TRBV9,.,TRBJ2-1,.,CASSVVGGMSYNEQFF,TGTGCCAGCAGCGTAGTCGGCGGGATGTCCTACAATGAGCAGTTCTTC